A selection of T cell receptor beta chains follows, all from one sample in a study of Graves' ophthalmopathy and Graves' hyperthyroidism. TCRdb re-called the multiplex PCR reads through MiXCR, storing one row per CDR3 protein. The sample yields 200,000 to 300,000 distinct CDR3 sequences, less than 55% seen once. The specimen was peripheral blood. Receptors originate from an adult man with Graves' ophthalmopathy. CDR3s include the opening cysteine and the closing phenylalanine or tryptophan. D genes are given only for firm matches. Not every row has a clone size; where given, it reads once, few, many or a size class.

>-|TRBV7-8|-|TRBJ1-1|14
TGTGCCAGCAGTTACAGTCCCTGGAACACTGAAGCTTTCTTT
CASSYSPWNTEAFF
>-|TRBV7-2|-|TRBJ2-2|13
TGTGCCAGCAGCTCGTCGGGACCCGGGGAGCTGTTTTTT
CASSSSGPGELFF
>TRBD1|TRBV28|-|TRBJ2-7|13
TGTGCCAGCAGTTTGGGACAGCAATACGAGCAGTACTTC
CASSLGQQYEQYF
>-|TRBV12-3/TRBV12-4|-|TRBJ1-5|13
TGTGCCAGCAGCCGTTTTAGCAATCAGCCCCAGCATTTT
CASSRFSNQPQHF
>-|TRBV19|-|TRBJ1-2|12
TGTGCCAGTAGTATGGGGGGTTACGGCTACACCTTC
CASSMGGYGYTF
>TRBD2|TRBV12-3/TRBV12-4|-|TRBJ2-5|17
TGTGCCAGCTCAGCCGGGACTAGCGGGAGGGTAAAGGAGACCCAGTACTTC
CASSAGTSGRVKETQYF
>-|TRBV25-1|-|TRBJ1-6|15
TGTGCCAGCAGTTCGCCCGGGGCCCGGAATTCACCCCTCCACTTT
CASSSPGARNSPLHF
>-|TRBV7-2|-|TRBJ1-2|13
TGTGCCAGCAGCTTAGAACGATCCTATGGCTACACCTTC
CASSLERSYGYTF
>TRBD1|TRBV9|-|TRBJ1-5|16
TGTGCCAGCAGCTTTGGGACAGGGATACACAATCAGCCCCAGCATTTT
CASSFGTGIHNQPQHF
>-|TRBV7-2|-|TRBJ2-7|14
TGTGCCAGCAGCTTATGGCGGTACGCCTACGAGCAGTACTTC
CASSLWRYAYEQYF
>-|TRBV29-1|many|TRBJ2-5|10
TGCAGCGTTAGGTTAGAGACCCAGTACTTC
CSVRLETQYF
>TRBD1|TRBV29-1|-|TRBJ1-1|15
TGCAGCGCGTCCCGGGACAGGGGCCGGAACACTGAAGCTTTCTTT
CSASRDRGRNTEAFF
>-|TRBV12-3/TRBV12-4|-|TRBJ1-1|13
TGTGCCAGCAGTGCGGAATGGGTCACTGAAGCTTTCTTT
CASSAEWVTEAFF
>TRBD2|TRBV10-3|-|TRBJ2-5|13
TGTGCCAGCAGTATTCTAGCGGGAGAGACCCAGTACTTC
CASSILAGETQYF
>TRBD1|TRBV2|-|TRBJ2-2|14
TGCGCCAGCAGCCGACAGGGAAGCACCGGGGAGCTGTTTTTT
CASSRQGSTGELFF
>TRBD2|TRBV7-2|-|TRBJ2-5|17
TGTGCCAGCAGCTCCCAACTAGCGGGGGGGCCGTCAGAGACCCAGTACTTC
CASSSQLAGGPSETQYF
>TRBD2|TRBV5-4|-|TRBJ2-5|16
TGTGCCAGCAGCCTTGGGACTAGCGGACTTGGGGAGACCCAGTACTTC
CASSLGTSGLGETQYF
>-|TRBV13|-|TRBJ2-5|13
TGTGCCAGCAGCTTACGTAGGAAAGAGACCCAGTACTTC
CASSLRRKETQYF
>-|TRBV6-5|-|TRBJ1-2|14
TGTGCCAGTAACCGGGACACCATGAGCTATGGCTACACCTTC
CASNRDTMSYGYTF
>TRBD1|TRBV10-2|many|TRBJ1-1|14
TGCGCCAGCAGTGACCGACAGGGAGGCACTGAAGCTTTCTTT
CASSDRQGGTEAFF
>TRBD1|TRBV20-1|-|TRBJ1-5|15
TGCAGTGCTAGTGACAGGGGGCGCGGCAATCAGCCCCAGCATTTT
CSASDRGRGNQPQHF
>-|TRBV12-3/TRBV12-4|few|TRBJ1-2|13
TGTGCCAGCAGTTTAGTCACAGGGAATGGCTACACCTTC
CASSLVTGNGYTF
>TRBD2|TRBV4-1|-|TRBJ2-7|16
TGCGCCAGCAGCCAAGGACTGAAAGCGGGAGTAAGCGAGCAGTACTTC
CASSQGLKAGVSEQYF
>TRBD1|TRBV7-2|-|TRBJ1-2|14
TGTGCCAGCAGCTACGGGACAGTAGACTATGGCCACACCTTC
CASSYGTVDYGHTF
>-|TRBV6-5|-|TRBJ1-2|13
TGTGCCAGCAGTTACTCGGTCGGGAATGGCTACACCTTC
CASSYSVGNGYTF
>-|TRBV4-1|-|TRBJ2-7|15
TGCGCCAGCAGCCAAGATAGGACACTGAACTACGAGCAGTACTTC
CASSQDRTLNYEQYF
>-|TRBV11-3|-|TRBJ1-5|17
TGTGCCAGCAGCTTAGGAAGGGCAGGTCGGGGCAATCAGCCCCAGCATTTT
CASSLGRAGRGNQPQHF
>-|TRBV29-1|many|TRBJ2-6|13
TGCAGCGGGATCAGGGCTGGGGCCAACGTCCTGACTTTC
CSGIRAGANVLTF
>-|TRBV29-1|-|TRBJ1-2|12
TGCAGCGTTTCGGAAGGGTTGTATGGCTACACCTTC
CSVSEGLYGYTF
>TRBD1|TRBV5-4|-|TRBJ2-5|14
TGTGCCAGCAGCCGACCGACAGGGGAAGAGACCCAGTACTTC
CASSRPTGEETQYF
>TRBD2|TRBV5-6|-|TRBJ2-5|16
TGTGCCAGCAGCTTCGCCCCGGGACTAGCGGGAAAGACCCAGTACTTC
CASSFAPGLAGKTQYF
>TRBD1|TRBV7-2|-|TRBJ1-1|15
TGTGCCAGCAGCTTTGGACAGGGTATCTCGGCTGAAGCTTTCTTT
CASSFGQGISAEAFF
>TRBD1|TRBV24-1|many|TRBJ1-5|15
TGTGCCACCAGTGATACGGGACAGCCTAATCAGCCCCAGCATTTT
CATSDTGQPNQPQHF
>TRBD1|TRBV9|few|TRBJ2-7|14
TGTGCCAGCAGCGACGGACAGGGCCCTGAGGGGCAGTACTTC
CASSDGQGPEGQYF
>-|TRBV9|few|TRBJ1-4|14
TGTGCCAGCAGCGTAGTCCCGGACAGTGAAAAACTGTTTTTT
CASSVVPDSEKLFF
>-|TRBV10-3|few|TRBJ2-5|16
TGTGCCATCAGTGAGTCACTCACGGGGGCCCAAGAGACCCAGTACTTC
CAISESLTGAQETQYF
>TRBD2|TRBV10-3|-|TRBJ2-5|19
TGTGCCATCAGTGATCCGGGACTAGCGGGAGGGCAGTACCAAGAGACCCAGTACTTC
CAISDPGLAGGQYQETQYF
>-|TRBV6-6|few|TRBJ1-6|13
TGTGCCAGCAGTCCGGGACTCAATTCACCCCTCCACTTT
CASSPGLNSPLHF
>TRBD2|TRBV12-3/TRBV12-4|-|TRBJ2-7|13
TGTGCTAGTGGTCCCAGCGGGAGAAGGGAGCAGTACTTC
CASGPSGRREQYF
>-|TRBV20-1|-|TRBJ2-2|14
TGCAGTGTTAGGATCGGGTTTAACACCGGGGAGCTGTTTTTT
CSVRIGFNTGELFF
>-|TRBV5-1|-|TRBJ2-7|17
TGCGCCAGCAGCCTCAATAATGCGGGACACAGTAGATACGAGCAGTACTTC
CASSLNNAGHSRYEQYF
>-|TRBV20-1|-|TRBJ1-2|12
TGCAGTGCGAGGGACACTAACTATGGCTACACCTTC
CSARDTNYGYTF
>TRBD2|TRBV2|-|TRBJ2-5|15
TGTGCCAGCAGTGAACCACTAGCGGACCAAGAGACCCAGTACTTC
CASSEPLADQETQYF
>TRBD1|TRBV11-2|-|TRBJ2-7|13
TGTGCCAGCAGCCCCACAGGGGGCTCCGAGCAGTACTTC
CASSPTGGSEQYF
>-|TRBV19|-|TRBJ2-2|15
TGTGCCAGCAGTTTCCTCGGCACTAACACCGGGGAGCTGTTTTTT
CASSFLGTNTGELFF
>-|TRBV4-2|few|TRBJ1-2|13
TGTGCCAGCAGCCAATTCGGGCCTCGGGGCTACACCTTC
CASSQFGPRGYTF
>TRBD1|TRBV5-5|-|TRBJ1-1|16
TGTGCCAGCAGCTTGGCCTCCGGGACAGGGGGCACTGAAGCTTTCTTT
CASSLASGTGGTEAFF
>-|TRBV7-8|-|TRBJ2-7|14
TGTGCCAGCAGCCAAAACACACGGACCTACGAGCAGTACTTC
CASSQNTRTYEQYF
>TRBD1|TRBV5-1|few|TRBJ1-4|16
TGCGCCAGCAGCTGGGGGACAGGCGATTACAATGAAAAACTGTTTTTT
CASSWGTGDYNEKLFF
>TRBD1|TRBV9|-|TRBJ2-5|14
TGTGCCAGCAGCGTACGACAGGGAGCCGAGACCCAGTACTTC
CASSVRQGAETQYF
>-|TRBV25-1|many|TRBJ1-4|14
TGTGCCAGCAGTGCGGCGCAGGGCTCGGGAAAACTGTTTTTT
CASSAAQGSGKLFF
>-|TRBV7-6|many|TRBJ1-3|16
TGTGCCAGCAGCCCTCTAGACAGCTTCTCTGGAAACACCATATATTTT
CASSPLDSFSGNTIYF
>-|TRBV20-1|-|TRBJ2-5|14
TGCAGTGCTCCCCCCCCCTGGGGCCAAGAGACCCAGTACTTC
CSAPPPWGQETQYF
>-|TRBV7-2|-|TRBJ1-1|14
TGTGCCAGCAGGCGGATGGAAGTCAACACTGAAGCTTTCTTT
CASRRMEVNTEAFF
>-|TRBV3-1|-|TRBJ2-7|13
TGTGCCAGTGGCCGGGACGTACTGGGCGAGCAGTACTTC
CASGRDVLGEQYF
>-|TRBV7-9|few|TRBJ1-1|12
TGTGCCAGCAGCTTAGGACAGGATGAAGCTTTCTTT
CASSLGQDEAFF
>-|TRBV9|few|TRBJ1-3|16
TGTGCCAGCAGCGTAGAAACGGCGAGCTCTGGAAACACCATATATTTT
CASSVETASSGNTIYF
>-|TRBV6-5|-|TRBJ1-3|16
TGTGCCAGCAGTCACCGGGGGGCTTTCTCTGGAAACACCATATATTTT
CASSHRGAFSGNTIYF
>-|TRBV7-8|-|TRBJ2-7|17
TGTGCCAGCAGCTTACAACCCGGGACCCGTTGGAACTACGAGCAGTACTTC
CASSLQPGTRWNYEQYF